The 13 T cell receptor beta chains given below trace back to one sample, sequenced in a study of T cells in women clearing cervical HPV infection (dated by TCRdb to the late 2010s). The method was the immunoSEQ multiplex PCR assay. TCRdb provides this immuneACCESS table in a form limited to in-frame rearrangements. Some clones are lacking; in checked studies, under half of them reflect an unresolved V gene, and why the rest are absent is not known. The data table for this sample lists approximately 38,000 clones. The ten top clones hold roughly 6.5% of the sample. The sample taken for sequencing was blood buffy coat. These receptors all stem from a woman between 18 and 75 years old with a cervical HPV16 infection that either progressed to CIN3+ or cleared (not recorded which).

About this clone: Coverage ceases 3 residues before the CDR3 finishes, and the germline J gene fills in the end. The V and J genes are TRBV7-2 and TRBJ1-2, with TRBD1 as a possible D gene (5 bases). From germline, CDR1 is SGHTA and CDR2 FQGNSA. The CDR3 totals 14 residues. CDR3 region: CASSLLPGRHDYTF. Partial CDR3 DNA: TGTGCCAGCAGCTTATTGCCAGGGAGGCATGAC.

For this clone: The junction shows a germline mismatch at one end, possibly a read error. The sequenced CDR3 bases are TGCGCCAGCAGCCAACGAGGGGCTTTATATGGC. Translation: CASSQRGALYG. The entire CDR3 reads CASSQRGALYGYTF. V and J are TRBV4-2 and TRBJ1-2; D is possibly TRBD1 (5 bases). The read gets to within 3 residues of the CDR3 end, and the germline J gene fills in the rest. The CDR3 contains 14 residues. Germline loops: CDR1 LGHNA, CDR2 YNFKEQ.

Regarding this clone: With the read ending 3 residues before the CDR3 end, the germline J gene is used to fill in that end. The rearrangement joins TRBV19 to TRBJ2-2; tentatively, D is TRBD2 (6 bases). Germline-derived CDR1 and CDR2 are LNHDA and SQIVND (reference sequence). The V and J ends lost 6 bases and 0 bases respectively, with 20 bases between them. The length of the CDR3 is 18 residues. CDR3 DNA (partial): TGTGCCAGTAGCCGGAGGGGTAAAAGATCCACGAACACCGGGGAG. As protein: CASSRRGKRSTNTGE. In full, the CDR3 is CASSRRGKRSTNTGELFF.

This clone shows up as medium-sized by frequency. The CDR3 end lies 3 residues beyond the end of the read and is filled in from the germline J gene. The rearrangement joins TRBV10-3 to TRBJ2-2; 11 nucleotides line up with TRBD2. The trim removed 6 bases at V and 2 bases at J, leaving 2 bases unmatched. Germline V lookup: CDR1 ENHRY, CDR2 SYGVKD. This CDR3 has 15 amino acids. The DNA read from the CDR3 is TGTGCCATCAGGACTAGCGGGGTTAACACCGGGGAG. Translated, it gives CAIRTSGVNTGE. The entire CDR3 is CAIRTSGVNTGELFF.

Regarding this clone: The read stops 3 residues short of the end of the CDR3; the missing end is completed from the germline J gene. Other DNA sequences in the sample encode the same CDR3. The chain is built from TRBV6-2 or TRBV6-3 and TRBJ1-5; D uncertain. CDR3 length: 13 residues. Between the trimmed V and J ends, which lost 3 bases and 0 bases, there was a span of 3 bases. The germline gives CDR1 MNHEY, CDR2 SVGEGT. Partial CDR3 DNA: TGTGCCAGCAGTTATCTTAGCAATCAGCCC. Amino acids: CASSYLSNQP. The full CDR3 sequence reads CASSYLSNQPQHF.

In regard to this clone: The sequence runs out 3 residues before the end of the CDR3; the remainder is reconstructed from the germline J gene. V and J are TRBV5-1 and TRBJ1-1; D ambiguous. Germline V gene sequence: CDR1 SGHRS, CDR2 YFSETQ. Trimming took off 1 base at V and 5 bases at J, with 12 bases between the two ends. The CDR3 is made up of 14 amino acids. Partial CDR3 DNA: TGCGCCAGCAGCTTGTCTTTCGAACTGACTGAA. Its translation: CASSLSFELTE. The CDR3 in full is CASSLSFELTEAFF.

Turning to this clone: The DNA ends 3 residues before the CDR3 does, and the rest of the CDR3 is filled in from the germline J gene. The V gene is TRBV4-1, the J gene TRBJ2-1; the D gene is possibly TRBD2 (7 bases). CDR1 and CDR2 (germline): MGHRA, YSYEKL. This CDR3 comprises 16 residues. V lost 1 base to trimming and J lost 2 bases, with 12 bases between them. The CDR3 protein is CASSQGWRGPYNEQFF. The sequenced part of the CDR3 DNA is TGCGCCAGCAGCCAAGGCTGGCGGGGGCCCTACAATGAG.

In regard to this clone: The read comes to an end 3 residues before the CDR3 does, leaving the germline J gene to fill in the end. The chain couples TRBV2 to TRBJ2-1, with 8 positions matching TRBD2. V gave up 3 bases and J gave up 6 bases; unmatched junction bases: 4. CDR1 is SNHLY, CDR2 FYNNEI, per germline. The CDR3 has 14 amino acids. Incomplete CDR3 DNA: TGTGCCAGCAGTGAGACTAGCGTAGCCAATGAG. Protein sequence: CASSETSVANE. The entire CDR3 sequence reads CASSETSVANEQFF.

As concerns this clone: The CDR3 extends 3 residues past the end of the read, so its final part is completed from the germline J gene. The chain couples TRBV29-1 to TRBJ2-2; D is uncertain. The CDR3 has 12 amino acids. Germline lookup yields CDR1 SQVTM and CDR2 ANQGSEA. The CDR3 reads CSVGQLNEKLFF. The CDR3 DNA, read in part, is TGCAGCGTTGGGCAGTTGAATGAAAAG.

The CDR3 loop is CASSPPGDQRGEQFF. The sequenced CDR3 bases are TGTGCCAGCAGCCCCCCTGGGGATCAAAGGGGTGAG. V is TRBV7-3 and J is TRBJ2-1; weak D call: TRBD1 (5 bases). Coverage ceases 3 residues before the CDR3 finishes, and the germline J gene fills in the end. The CDR3 contains 15 residues. V shed 5 bases and J shed 9 bases, with 20 bases lying between them. CDR1 SGHTA and CDR2 FQGTGA come from the germline V gene.

About this clone: The read ends 3 residues early relative to the CDR3; the germline J gene fills the gap. The chain combines TRBV6-2 or TRBV6-3 with TRBJ2-7; TRBD2 agrees at 16 bases. The CDR3 loop spans 14 amino acids. Germline V gene lookup returns CDR1 MNHEY and CDR2 SVGEGT. Trimming removed 8 bases from V and 6 bases from J; junction bases left unmatched: 4. Partial CDR3 DNA: TGTGCCAGCCAGGGACTAGCGGGGGGGCGCGAG. Translated, it gives CASQGLAGGRE. The whole CDR3 protein is CASQGLAGGREQYF.

A remark on this clone: The read ends 3 residues before the CDR3 terminus; that terminus is restored from the germline J gene. The V call is TRBV20-1, the J call TRBJ2-7, with D possibly being TRBD1 (6 bases). V was trimmed by 3 bases and J by 1 base, leaving 13 bases between them. The CDR3 runs to 14 residues. The germline CDR1 and CDR2 sequences are DFQATT and SNEGSKA (reference sequence). This CDR3 reads CSASRAGESYEQYF. Incomplete CDR3 DNA: TGCAGTGCTAGCAGGGCAGGGGAGTCCTACGAG.

As for this clone: The read finishes 3 residues shy of the CDR3 end, and the germline J gene is used to complete it. The chain recombines TRBV7-9 with TRBJ1-2, with D maybe TRBD1 (6 bases). This CDR3 contains 13 residues. Trimming shortened V by 10 bases and J by 3 bases, and 15 bases separated the two germline ends. Germline V CDR1 and CDR2: SEHNR, FQNEAQ (reference sequence). The CDR3 bases that were read are TGTGCCACCGTTGAGGGGGTTGACTATGGC. Its protein is CATVEGVDYG. The whole CDR3 protein reads CATVEGVDYGYTF.